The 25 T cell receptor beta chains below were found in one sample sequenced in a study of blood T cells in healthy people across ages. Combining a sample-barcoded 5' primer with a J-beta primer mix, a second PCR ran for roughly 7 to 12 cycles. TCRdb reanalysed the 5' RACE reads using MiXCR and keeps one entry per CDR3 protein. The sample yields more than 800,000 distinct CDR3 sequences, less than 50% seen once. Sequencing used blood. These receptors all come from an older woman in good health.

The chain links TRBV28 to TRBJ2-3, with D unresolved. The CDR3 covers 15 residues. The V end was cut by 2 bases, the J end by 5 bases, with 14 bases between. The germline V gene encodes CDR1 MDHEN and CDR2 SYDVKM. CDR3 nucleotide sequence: TGTGCCAGCAGTTTAACCGGCCACGGCGTAGATACGCAGTATTTT. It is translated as CASSLTGHGVDTQYF. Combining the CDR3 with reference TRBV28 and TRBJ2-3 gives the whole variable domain DVKVTQSSRYLVKRTGEKVFLECVQDMDHENMFWYRQDPGLGLRLIYFSYDVKMKEKGDIPEGYSVSREKKERFSLILESASTNQTSMYLCASSLTGHGVDTQYFGPGTRLTVL.

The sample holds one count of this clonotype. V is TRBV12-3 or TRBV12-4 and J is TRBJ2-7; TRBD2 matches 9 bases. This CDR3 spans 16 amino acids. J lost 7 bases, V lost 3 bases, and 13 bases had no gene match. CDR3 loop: CASSFLAGEVVNEQYF. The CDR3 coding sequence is TGTGCCAGCAGTTTCTTAGCGGGAGAGGTTGTCAATGAGCAGTACTTC.

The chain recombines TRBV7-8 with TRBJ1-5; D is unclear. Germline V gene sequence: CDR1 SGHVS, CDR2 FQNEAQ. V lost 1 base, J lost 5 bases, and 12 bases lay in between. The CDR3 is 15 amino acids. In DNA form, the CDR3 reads TGTGCCAGCAGCTTAGTGGCTGGTGAGGATCAGCCCCAGCATTTT. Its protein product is CASSLVAGEDQPQHF.

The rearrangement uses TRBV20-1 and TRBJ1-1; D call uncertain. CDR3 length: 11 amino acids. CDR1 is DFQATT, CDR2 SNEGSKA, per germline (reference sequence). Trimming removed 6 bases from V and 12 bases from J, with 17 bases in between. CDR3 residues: CSAPNGKTTFF. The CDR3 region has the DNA TGCAGTGCACCTAACGGGAAGACGACTTTCTTT.

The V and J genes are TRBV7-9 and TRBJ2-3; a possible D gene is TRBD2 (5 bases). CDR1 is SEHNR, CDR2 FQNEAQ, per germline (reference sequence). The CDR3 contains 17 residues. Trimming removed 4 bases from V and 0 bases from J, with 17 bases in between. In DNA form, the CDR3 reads TGTGCCAGCAGCTCGCCTACCCGAGCGGAGAGCACAGATACGCAGTATTTT. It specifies CASSSPTRAESTDTQYF.

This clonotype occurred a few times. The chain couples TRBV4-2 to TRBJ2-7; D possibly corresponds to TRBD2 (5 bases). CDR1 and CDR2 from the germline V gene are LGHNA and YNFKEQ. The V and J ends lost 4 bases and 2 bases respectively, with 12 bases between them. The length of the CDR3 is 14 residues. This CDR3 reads CASSLGIAPYEQYF. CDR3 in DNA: TGTGCCAGCAGCCTTGGTATAGCGCCCTACGAGCAGTACTTC.

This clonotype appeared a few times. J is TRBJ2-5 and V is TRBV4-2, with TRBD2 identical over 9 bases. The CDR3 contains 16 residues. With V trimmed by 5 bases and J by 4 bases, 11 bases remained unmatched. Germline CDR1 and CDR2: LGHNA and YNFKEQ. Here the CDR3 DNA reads TGTGCCAGCAGCGATACGCCGGGACTAGCCGCAGAGACCCAGTACTTC. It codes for CASSDTPGLAAETQYF.

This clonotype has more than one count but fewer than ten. The CDR3 region has the DNA TGTGCCAGCAGTCAAATACCGGGACTAGCGGGGAATGAGCAGTTCTTC. Protein product: CASSQIPGLAGNEQFF. The chain recombines TRBV12-3 or TRBV12-4 with TRBJ2-1; 13 bases align to TRBD2. V shed 5 bases and J 7 bases; nucleotides not matched to a gene: 8. This CDR3 region has 16 residues.

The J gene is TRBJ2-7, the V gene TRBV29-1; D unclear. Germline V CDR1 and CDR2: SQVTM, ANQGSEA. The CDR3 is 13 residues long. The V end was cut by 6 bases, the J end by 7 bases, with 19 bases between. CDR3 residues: CSVGQVGVGEQYF. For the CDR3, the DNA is TGCAGCGTAGGTCAGGTCGGTGTTGGAGAGCAGTACTTC.

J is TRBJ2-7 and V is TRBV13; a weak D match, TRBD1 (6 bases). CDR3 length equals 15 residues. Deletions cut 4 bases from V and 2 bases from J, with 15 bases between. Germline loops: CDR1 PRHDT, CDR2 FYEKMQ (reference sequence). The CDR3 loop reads CASSSTGDTAYEQYF. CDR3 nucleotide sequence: TGTGCCAGCAGCTCAACCGGGGACACAGCCTACGAGCAGTACTTC.

DNA for the CDR3: TGTGCCAGCAGTCTCCCCGGTGGGTCAGATACGCAGTATTTT. The encoded protein is CASSLPGGSDTQYF. The chain joins TRBV28 to TRBJ2-3, with no clear D. Trimming pared 5 bases from V and 4 bases from J, leaving 13 bases between. The CDR3 sequence is 14 residues long. Germline V gene data show CDR1 as MDHEN and CDR2 as SYDVKM.

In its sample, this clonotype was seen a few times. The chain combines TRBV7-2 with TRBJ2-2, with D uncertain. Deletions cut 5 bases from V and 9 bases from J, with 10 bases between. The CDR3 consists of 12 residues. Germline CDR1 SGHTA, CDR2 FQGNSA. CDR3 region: CASSPPDWELFF. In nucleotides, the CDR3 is TGTGCCAGCAGCCCACCGGATTGGGAGCTGTTTTTT.

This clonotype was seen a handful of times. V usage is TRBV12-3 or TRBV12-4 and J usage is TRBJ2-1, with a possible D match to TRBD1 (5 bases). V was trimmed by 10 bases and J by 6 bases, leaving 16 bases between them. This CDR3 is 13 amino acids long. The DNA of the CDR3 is TGTGCCACCAGCTGGGGCTTTGGCAATGAGCAGTTCTTC. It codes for CATSWGFGNEQFF.

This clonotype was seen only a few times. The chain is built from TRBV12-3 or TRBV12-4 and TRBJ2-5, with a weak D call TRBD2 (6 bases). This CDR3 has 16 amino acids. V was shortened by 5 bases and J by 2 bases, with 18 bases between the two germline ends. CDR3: CASSPITSQAQETQYF. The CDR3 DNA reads TGTGCCAGCAGTCCAATCACTAGCCAGGCACAAGAGACCCAGTACTTC.

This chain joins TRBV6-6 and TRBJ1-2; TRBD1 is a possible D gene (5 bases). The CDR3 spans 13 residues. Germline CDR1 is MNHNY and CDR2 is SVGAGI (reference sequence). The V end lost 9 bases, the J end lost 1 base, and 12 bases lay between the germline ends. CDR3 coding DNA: TGTGCCAGTCGAGCAGGGATTAACTATGGCTACACCTTC. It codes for CASRAGINYGYTF.

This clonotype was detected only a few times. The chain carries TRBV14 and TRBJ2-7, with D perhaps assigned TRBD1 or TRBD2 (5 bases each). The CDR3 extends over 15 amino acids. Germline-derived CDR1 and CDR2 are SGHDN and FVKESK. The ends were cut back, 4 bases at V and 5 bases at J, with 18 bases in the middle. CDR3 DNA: TGTGCCAGCAGCCGAACCGGGACCTTATATCACGAGCAGTACTTC. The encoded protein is CASSRTGTLYHEQYF.

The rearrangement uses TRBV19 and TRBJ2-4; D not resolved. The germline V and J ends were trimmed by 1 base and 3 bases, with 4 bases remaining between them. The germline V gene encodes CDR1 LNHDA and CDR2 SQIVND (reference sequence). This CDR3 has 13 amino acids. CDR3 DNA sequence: TGTGCCAGTAGTATAGGTGTCAAAAACATTCAGTACTTC. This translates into CASSIGVKNIQYF. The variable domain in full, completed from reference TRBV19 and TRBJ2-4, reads DGGITQSPKYLFRKEGQNVTLSCEQNLNHDAMYWYRQDPGQGLRLIYYSQIVNDFQKGDIAEGYSVSREKKESFPLTVTSAQKNPTAFYLCASSIGVKNIQYFGAGTRLSVL.

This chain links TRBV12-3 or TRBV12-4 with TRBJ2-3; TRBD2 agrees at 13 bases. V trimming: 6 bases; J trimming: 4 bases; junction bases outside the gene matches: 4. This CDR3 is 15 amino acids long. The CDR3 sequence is CASRSGTSGADTQYF. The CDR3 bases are TGTGCCAGCAGGTCCGGGACTAGCGGGGCAGATACGCAGTATTTT.

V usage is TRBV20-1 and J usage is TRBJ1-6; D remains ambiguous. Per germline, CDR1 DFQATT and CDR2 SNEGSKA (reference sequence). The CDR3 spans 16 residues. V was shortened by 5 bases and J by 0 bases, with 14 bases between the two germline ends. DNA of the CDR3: TGCAGTGCTCCACTTAGGAGTGGCTCCTATAATTCACCCCTCCACTTT. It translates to CSAPLRSGSYNSPLHF.

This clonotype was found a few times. Here the CDR3 reads CASSRLAGAQETQYF. CDR3 bases: TGCGCCAGCAGCCGTTTAGCGGGTGCCCAAGAGACCCAGTACTTC. The genes are TRBV5-1 and TRBJ2-5; 7 bases match TRBD2. V shed 4 bases, J shed 1 base, and the junction held 7 bases outside the gene matches. This CDR3 has 15 residues. Germline V gene data show CDR1 as SGHRS and CDR2 as YFSETQ.

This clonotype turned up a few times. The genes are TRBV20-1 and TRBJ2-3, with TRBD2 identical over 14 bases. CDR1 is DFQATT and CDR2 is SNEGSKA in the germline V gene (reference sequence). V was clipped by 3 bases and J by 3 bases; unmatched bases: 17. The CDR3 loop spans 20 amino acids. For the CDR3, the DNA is TGCAGTGCTAGCCCTTCAATACCGGGACTAGCGGGAGAGGGAACAGATACGCAGTATTTT. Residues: CSASPSIPGLAGEGTDTQYF.

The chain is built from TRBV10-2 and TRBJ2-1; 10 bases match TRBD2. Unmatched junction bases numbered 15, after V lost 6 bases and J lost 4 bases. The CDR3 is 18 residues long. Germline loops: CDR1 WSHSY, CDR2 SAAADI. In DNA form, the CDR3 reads TGCGCCAGCAGAGACCTACGACATACTAGCGGGGTTTACAATGAGCAGTTCTTC. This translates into CASRDLRHTSGVYNEQFF.

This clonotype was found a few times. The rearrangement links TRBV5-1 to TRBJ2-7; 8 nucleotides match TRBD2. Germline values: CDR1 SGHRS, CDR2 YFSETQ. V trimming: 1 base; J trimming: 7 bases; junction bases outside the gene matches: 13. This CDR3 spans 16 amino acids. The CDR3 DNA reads TGCGCCAGCAGCTTGACAAGCGGGGGCCACCTTAAGGAGCAGTACTTC. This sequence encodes CASSLTSGGHLKEQYF.

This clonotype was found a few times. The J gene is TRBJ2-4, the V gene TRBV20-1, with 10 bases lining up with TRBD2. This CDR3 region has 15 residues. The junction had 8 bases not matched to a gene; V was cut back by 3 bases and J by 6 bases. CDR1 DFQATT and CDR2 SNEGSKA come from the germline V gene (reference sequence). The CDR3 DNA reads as TGCAGTGCTAGGGATGGGACTAGCGTAGGAAACATTCAGTACTTC. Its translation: CSARDGTSVGNIQYF.

The CDR3 region has the DNA TGTGCCAGCTCACCACTCTCCAGGGCTACTAATGAAAAACTGTTTTTT. It specifies CASSPLSRATNEKLFF. The V and J genes are TRBV18 and TRBJ1-4, with D perhaps TRBD1 (5 bases). CDR1 is KGHSH, CDR2 LQKENI, per germline. The CDR3 loop spans 16 amino acids. Trimming stripped 1 base from V and 2 bases from J, with 11 bases between.